The sequence of this T cell receptor (beta chain) was determined in a study of identical twins. The study, taken as a whole, reports: Invariant cells of the MAIT and iNKT types might have partly distorted the zero-insertion analyses. Memory repertoires lacked the insertion deficit that abundant cord blood beta clonotypes showed.

Each cDNA held unique molecular identifiers, and template switching gave it a universal primer site. TCRdb reprocessed the 5' RACE reads via MiXCR and lists one record per CDR3 protein. This table has some 660,000 distinct CDR3 sequences, around 8.3% appearing once. As regards this clonotype: The antigen is not known.

The donors were all healthy and Caucasian. The length of the CDR3 is 17 residues. Trimming cost V 0 bases and J 8 bases; bases outside gene matches: 8. Germline values: CDR1 LGHNA, CDR2 YNFKEQ. The sample also formed part of further work on yellow fever vaccine responses in identical twins.

This receptor was identified in a young woman in good health. This chain connects TRBV4-2 to TRBJ2-4; 12 nucleotides agree with TRBD2. The sequenced material came from PBMCs. The CDR3 region has the DNA TGTGCCAGCAGCCAAGATACCCAGGGACTAGCGGGCGACATTCAGTACTTC. Its protein is CASSQDTQGLAGDIQYF.